Below, 30 T cell receptor beta chains from the same sample are listed, as sequenced in a study of response to subunit inactivated influenza vaccine. TCRdb ran MiXCR on the RT-PCR reads and lists one entry per CDR3 protein. In the table there are around 200,000 distinct CDR3 sequences, about 9.3% of which are singletons. The material sequenced was non-naive T cells sorted from PBMCs, taken on the day of vaccination. The receptors stem from a man aged 45-65 years who received an inactivated influenza vaccine.

This clonotype was seen a few times. The CDR3 here is CASSSTPGTTATQYF. As DNA, the CDR3 is TGTGCCAGCAGTTCAACCCCCGGGACTACTGCGACCCAGTACTTC. The V call is TRBV6-5, the J call TRBJ2-5, with 7 bases matching TRBD2. The trim removed 4 bases at V and 7 bases at J, leaving 12 bases unmatched. The CDR3 consists of 15 residues. The germline V gene encodes CDR1 MNHEY and CDR2 SVGAGI.

The rearrangement links TRBV7-2 to TRBJ2-1, with unresolved D. The CDR3 extends over 13 amino acids. Germline CDR1 and CDR2: SGHTA and FQGNSA. The V end lost 5 bases, the J end lost 3 bases, and 8 bases lay between the germline ends. The CDR3 nucleotides are TGTGCCAGCAGCCGTCAGAGCTACAATGAGCAGTTCTTC. Translating gives CASSRQSYNEQFF.

This clonotype was recorded at least ten times. This chain links TRBV5-1 with TRBJ2-3; 9 bases are shared with TRBD2. The junction had 7 bases not matched to a gene; V was cut back by 1 base and J by 4 bases. This CDR3 is 16 amino acids long. CDR1 is SGHRS, CDR2 YFSETQ, per germline. In nucleotides, the CDR3 is TGCGCCAGCAGCTTGCTTAAACTAGCGGGCCCAGATACGCAGTATTTT. Translating it yields CASSLLKLAGPDTQYF.

This clonotype has a handful of counts. The gene calls are TRBV12-3 or TRBV12-4 and TRBJ2-7; 7 bases line up with TRBD1. Trimming at V came to 3 bases and at J to 6 bases, leaving 2 bases not matched to a gene. This CDR3 region has 12 residues. Here the CDR3 DNA reads TGTGCCAGCAGTTTCGCAGGGGGCGAGCAGTACTTC. Amino acid sequence: CASSFAGGEQYF.

This clonotype occurred a few times. The chain couples TRBV2 to TRBJ1-5; D call uncertain. CDR1 is SNHLY and CDR2 is FYNNEI in the germline V gene. The V end was cut by 2 bases, the J end by 0 bases, with 5 bases between. The CDR3 is 14 residues long. The CDR3: CASSESVSNQPQHF. As DNA, the CDR3 is TGTGCCAGCAGTGAATCGGTTAGCAATCAGCCCCAGCATTTT.

The chain uses TRBV5-1 and TRBJ2-1; 7 nucleotides line up with TRBD2. V lost 8 bases to trimming and J lost 6 bases; unmatched junction nucleotides: 14. The CDR3 runs to 15 residues. Germline V lookup: CDR1 SGHRS, CDR2 YFSETQ. This CDR3 reads CASMGGEGAFNEQFF. CDR3 in DNA: TGCGCCAGTATGGGGGGGGAGGGAGCGTTCAATGAGCAGTTCTTC. Based on the CDR3 plus reference TRBV5-1 and TRBJ2-1, the full variable domain is KAGVTQTPRYLIKTRGQQVTLSCSPISGHRSVSWYQQTPGQGLQFLFEYFSETQRNKGNFPGRFSGRQFSNSRSEMNVSTLELGDSALYLCASMGGEGAFNEQFFGPGTRLTVL.

This clonotype occurred a few times. The chain recombines TRBV11-2 with TRBJ2-3, with TRBD2 matching 10 bases. The germline CDR1 and CDR2 sequences are SGHAT and FQNNGV. CDR3 length: 16 residues. The V and J ends lost 5 bases and 4 bases, in that order; junction bases with no gene match: 9. CDR3 in amino acids: CASSPTASGGADTQYF. In nucleotides, the CDR3 is TGTGCCAGCAGCCCTACCGCTAGCGGGGGAGCAGATACGCAGTATTTT.

The CDR3 loop reads CASSNLGETQYF. As DNA, the CDR3 is TGTGCCAGCAGTAACCTTGGGGAGACCCAGTACTTC. The genes are TRBV6-2 or TRBV6-3 and TRBJ2-5, with unresolved D. V lost 5 bases, J lost 5 bases, and 9 bases lay in between. The CDR3 spans 12 residues. The germline CDR1 and CDR2 sequences are MNHEY and SVGEGT.

This clonotype was counted only a few times. The chain uses TRBV28 and TRBJ1-5; no clear D gene. This CDR3 contains 14 residues. V was pared by 5 bases and J by 5 bases, with 13 bases between. Germline V CDR1 and CDR2: MDHEN, SYDVKM. Here the CDR3 DNA reads TGTGCCAGCAGTCAAGAGGAGGGCCATCAGCCCCAGCATTTT. Translation: CASSQEEGHQPQHF.

This clonotype has just a few counts. The V gene is TRBV6-2 or TRBV6-3, the J gene TRBJ1-6; tentative D call: TRBD1 (6 bases). The CDR3 contains 15 residues. Germline V CDR1 and CDR2: MNHEY, SVGEGT. V was pared by 5 bases and J by 6 bases, with 14 bases between. This CDR3 reads CASSLTGTSNSPLHF. In nucleotides, the CDR3 is TGTGCCAGCAGTCTTACCGGGACATCTAATTCACCCCTCCACTTT.

This clonotype was seen a few times. This chain joins TRBV6-2 or TRBV6-3 and TRBJ2-3, with TRBD2 matching 12 bases. Germline lookup yields CDR1 MNHEY and CDR2 SVGEGT. The CDR3 length is 17 residues. J lost 2 bases, V lost 5 bases, and 8 bases had no gene match. The CDR3 region has the DNA TGTGCCAGCAGTCTTTGGACTAGCGGGACTTACACAGATACGCAGTATTTT. Translating gives CASSLWTSGTYTDTQYF.

CDR3 residues: CSVAQGQGKTRLITDTQYF. CDR3 bases: TGCAGCGTTGCCCAGGGACAGGGCAAGACTCGGCTTATCACAGATACGCAGTATTTT. J is TRBJ2-3 and V is TRBV29-1; 9 bases agree with TRBD1. This CDR3 has 19 amino acids. Germline lookup yields CDR1 SQVTM and CDR2 ANQGSEA. The V and J ends lost 4 bases and 2 bases, in that order; junction bases with no gene match: 19.

V and J are TRBV28 and TRBJ2-7; 8 nucleotides match TRBD1. CDR1 MDHEN and CDR2 SYDVKM come from the germline V gene. J lost 5 bases, V lost 7 bases, and 13 bases had no gene match. This CDR3 spans 15 amino acids. CDR3 in amino acids: CASTLGQGELDEQYF. The CDR3 nucleotides are TGTGCCAGCACCCTCGGACAGGGTGAACTGGACGAGCAGTACTTC.

This clonotype was seen a few times. V usage is TRBV24-1 and J usage is TRBJ2-1, with TRBD2 matching 9 bases. The junction had 4 bases not matched to a gene; V was cut back by 3 bases and J by 2 bases. The CDR3 runs 16 residues. Looked up from germline, CDR1 is KGHDR and CDR2 is SFDVKD. The CDR3, as DNA: TGTGCCACCAGTGATCAGCGGGGGGCTGCCTACAATGAGCAGTTCTTC. This encodes CATSDQRGAAYNEQFF.

The table lists this clonotype with a few counts. This rearrangement joins TRBV3-1 to TRBJ2-4; 9 bases are shared with TRBD2. CDR3 length: 16 amino acids. V gave up 4 bases and J gave up 1 base; unmatched junction bases: 5. CDR1 and CDR2 from the germline V gene are LGHDT and YNNKEL (reference sequence). The CDR3 coding sequence is TGTGCCAGCAGCCCTAGACTAGCGGTTGCCAAAAACATTCAGTACTTC. Protein sequence: CASSPRLAVAKNIQYF.

V gene TRBV7-2 combines with J gene TRBJ2-3; D is possibly TRBD2 (5 bases). The CDR3 spans 14 residues. V was trimmed by 4 bases and J by 1 base, leaving 9 bases between them. CDR1 is SGHTA, CDR2 FQGNSA, per germline. Written as DNA, the CDR3 is TGTGCCAGCAGCTGGAGCGGCGGCACAGATACGCAGTATTTT. It codes for CASSWSGGTDTQYF.

This clonotype was seen at least ten times. The J gene is TRBJ2-5, the V gene TRBV4-1; TRBD1 might be the D (6 bases). This CDR3 comprises 14 residues. V was pared by 2 bases and J by 3 bases, with 10 bases between. Germline values: CDR1 MGHRA, CDR2 YSYEKL. The DNA of the CDR3 is TGCGCCAGCAGCCAACCTTGGACAGAAGAGACCCAGTACTTC. Amino acids: CASSQPWTEETQYF.

The gene calls are TRBV7-8 and TRBJ1-2, with TRBD1 as a possible D gene (5 bases). Trimming cost V 5 bases and J 2 bases, with 15 bases left between them. The CDR3 totals 15 residues. CDR1 and CDR2 from the germline V gene are SGHVS and FQNEAQ. The DNA for the CDR3 is TGTGCCAGCAGCCCAGGGCTCGACAGCAACTATGGCTACACCTTC. It encodes CASSPGLDSNYGYTF.

The chain is built from TRBV20-1 and TRBJ2-3; TRBD2 agrees at 13 bases. Germline values: CDR1 DFQATT, CDR2 SNEGSKA (reference sequence). The CDR3 spans 16 residues. V shed 3 bases, J shed 2 bases, and the junction held 5 bases outside the gene matches. CDR3 nucleotides: TGCAGTGCTAGCCAACTAGCGGGAGGGAACACAGATACGCAGTATTTT. The encoded protein is CSASQLAGGNTDTQYF.

This clonotype was seen ten or more times. This chain links TRBV12-3 or TRBV12-4 with TRBJ2-1; D possibly corresponds to TRBD1 (5 bases). This CDR3 has 11 residues. The V end lost 6 bases, the J end lost 10 bases, and 10 bases lay between the germline ends. Written as DNA, the CDR3 is TGTGCCAGCAGCCCAGGGTCCGAGCAGTTCTTC. Translation gives CASSPGSEQFF.

The J gene is TRBJ2-6, the V gene TRBV9; D gene unclear. V lost 0 bases and J lost 0, with 13 bases in between. Germline CDR1 reads SGDLS; CDR2 reads YYNGEE. The CDR3 has 18 amino acids. The CDR3 is CASSVGMGKDSGANVLTF. The CDR3 DNA follows: TGTGCCAGCAGCGTAGGGATGGGCAAAGACTCTGGGGCCAACGTCCTGACTTTC.

At least ten counts were recorded for this clonotype. This chain links TRBV11-2 with TRBJ2-7; D may be TRBD1 (6 bases). Trimming took off 1 base at V and 3 bases at J, with 10 bases between the two ends. There are 14 residues in the CDR3. Germline-derived CDR1 and CDR2 are SGHAT and FQNNGV. The CDR3 loop is CASSLATGGYEQYF. As DNA, the CDR3 is TGTGCCAGCAGCTTAGCGACAGGAGGCTACGAGCAGTACTTC.

The chain couples TRBV20-1 to TRBJ2-7; TRBD2 is a possible D gene (6 bases). Germline CDR1 and CDR2: DFQATT and SNEGSKA (reference sequence). CDR3 length equals 13 residues. Trimming removed 5 bases at V and 1 base at J, with 12 bases between. CDR3 bases: TGCAGTGCTGATCGGGACTTATCCTACGAGCAGTACTTC. This sequence encodes CSADRDLSYEQYF.

At least ten counts were recorded for this clonotype. The chain has TRBV5-6 and TRBJ2-1, with D hard to call. CDR3 length equals 16 residues. Trimming took off 1 base at V and 12 bases at J, with 23 bases between the two ends. Germline assignment: CDR1 SGHDT and CDR2 YYEEEE. CDR3: CASSLMVEHANEWQFF. The CDR3 DNA follows: TGTGCCAGCAGCTTGATGGTGGAACATGCCAATGAGTGGCAGTTCTTC.

CDR3 sequence reads: CASNRQGVSYEQYF. As DNA, the CDR3 is TGTGCCAGCAACAGACAGGGGGTCTCCTACGAGCAGTACTTC. V and J are TRBV14 and TRBJ2-7; 9 nucleotides align to TRBD1. Trimming at V came to 7 bases and at J to 0 bases, leaving 4 bases not matched to a gene. CDR3 length: 14 residues. Germline loops: CDR1 SGHDN, CDR2 FVKESK.

The V call is TRBV7-2, the J call TRBJ2-7, with TRBD2 matching over 8 bases. CDR1 is SGHTA, CDR2 FQGNSA, per germline. This CDR3 comprises 16 residues. Germline trimming cut 0 bases from V and 6 bases from J; bases unmatched to any gene: 10. The CDR3 coding sequence is TGTGCCAGCAGCTTAGCCGCCGGGGCGGGGGGAAGCGAGCAGTACTTC. Encoded protein: CASSLAAGAGGSEQYF.

This clonotype has at least ten counts. The chain has TRBV13 and TRBJ2-7, with D possibly TRBD2 on 7 matching bases. Germline CDR1 reads PRHDT; CDR2 reads FYEKMQ (reference sequence). CDR3 size: 16 residues. V was trimmed by 0 bases and J by 5 bases, leaving 17 bases between them. The CDR3: CASSLGAGALSHEQYF. DNA of the CDR3: TGTGCCAGCAGCTTAGGGGCGGGGGCGCTGAGCCACGAGCAGTACTTC.

CDR3 in amino acids: CSAPGRGVTVAKNIQYF. The DNA for the CDR3 is TGCAGTGCTCCCGGCAGGGGCGTTACAGTAGCCAAAAACATTCAGTACTTC. The rearrangement uses TRBV20-1 and TRBJ2-4; maybe TRBD1 (6 bases). The V gene lost 5 bases and the J gene lost 0 bases, with 20 bases spanning the gap. Germline CDR1 is DFQATT and CDR2 is SNEGSKA (reference sequence). This CDR3 is built from 17 residues.

The V and J genes are TRBV20-1 and TRBJ2-3, with D possibly matching TRBD2 (5 bases). The CDR3 spans 14 residues. Trimming removed 0 bases from V and 7 bases from J, with 14 bases in between. Per germline, CDR1 DFQATT and CDR2 SNEGSKA (reference sequence). CDR3 DNA: TGCAGTGCTAGAGATCCCACCCGGGAAAATACGCAGTATTTT. This gives the protein CSARDPTRENTQYF.

Here the CDR3 DNA reads TGTGCCAGCAGCGACAGTCTCGATCTGCTGTTTTTT. Its protein is CASSDSLDLLFF. This chain joins TRBV7-9 and TRBJ2-2; TRBD1 is a possible D gene (5 bases). V shed 5 bases and J shed 13 bases, with 14 bases lying between them. The germline V gene encodes CDR1 SEHNR and CDR2 FQNEAQ (reference sequence). The CDR3 extends over 12 amino acids.